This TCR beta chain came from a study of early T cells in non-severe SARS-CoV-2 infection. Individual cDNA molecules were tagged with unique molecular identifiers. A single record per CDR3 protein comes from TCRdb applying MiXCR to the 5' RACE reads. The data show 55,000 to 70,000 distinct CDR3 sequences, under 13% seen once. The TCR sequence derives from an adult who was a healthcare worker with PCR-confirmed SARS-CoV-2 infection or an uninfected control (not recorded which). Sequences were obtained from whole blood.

The DNA for the CDR3 is TGCAGCCCAAATAGGGCGGATTCCTACGAGCAGTACTTC. Translating gives CSPNRADSYEQYF. The rearrangement links TRBV20-1 to TRBJ2-7; D gene uncertain. This CDR3 is built from 13 residues. The germline CDR1 and CDR2 sequences are DFQATT and SNEGSKA (reference sequence).